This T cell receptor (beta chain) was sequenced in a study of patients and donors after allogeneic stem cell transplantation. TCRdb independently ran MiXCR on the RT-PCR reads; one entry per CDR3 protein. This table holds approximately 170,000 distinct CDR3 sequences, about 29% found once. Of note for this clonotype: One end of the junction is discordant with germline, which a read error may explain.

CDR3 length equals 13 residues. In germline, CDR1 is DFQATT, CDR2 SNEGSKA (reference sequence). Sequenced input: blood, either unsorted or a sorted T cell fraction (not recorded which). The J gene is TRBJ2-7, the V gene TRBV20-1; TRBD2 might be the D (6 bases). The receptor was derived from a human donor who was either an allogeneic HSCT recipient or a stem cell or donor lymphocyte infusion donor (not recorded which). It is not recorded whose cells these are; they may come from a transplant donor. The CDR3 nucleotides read TGCAGTGCAAGAGGGCAGTCTCGGGGGGAGCAGTACTTC. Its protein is CSARGQSRGEQYF.